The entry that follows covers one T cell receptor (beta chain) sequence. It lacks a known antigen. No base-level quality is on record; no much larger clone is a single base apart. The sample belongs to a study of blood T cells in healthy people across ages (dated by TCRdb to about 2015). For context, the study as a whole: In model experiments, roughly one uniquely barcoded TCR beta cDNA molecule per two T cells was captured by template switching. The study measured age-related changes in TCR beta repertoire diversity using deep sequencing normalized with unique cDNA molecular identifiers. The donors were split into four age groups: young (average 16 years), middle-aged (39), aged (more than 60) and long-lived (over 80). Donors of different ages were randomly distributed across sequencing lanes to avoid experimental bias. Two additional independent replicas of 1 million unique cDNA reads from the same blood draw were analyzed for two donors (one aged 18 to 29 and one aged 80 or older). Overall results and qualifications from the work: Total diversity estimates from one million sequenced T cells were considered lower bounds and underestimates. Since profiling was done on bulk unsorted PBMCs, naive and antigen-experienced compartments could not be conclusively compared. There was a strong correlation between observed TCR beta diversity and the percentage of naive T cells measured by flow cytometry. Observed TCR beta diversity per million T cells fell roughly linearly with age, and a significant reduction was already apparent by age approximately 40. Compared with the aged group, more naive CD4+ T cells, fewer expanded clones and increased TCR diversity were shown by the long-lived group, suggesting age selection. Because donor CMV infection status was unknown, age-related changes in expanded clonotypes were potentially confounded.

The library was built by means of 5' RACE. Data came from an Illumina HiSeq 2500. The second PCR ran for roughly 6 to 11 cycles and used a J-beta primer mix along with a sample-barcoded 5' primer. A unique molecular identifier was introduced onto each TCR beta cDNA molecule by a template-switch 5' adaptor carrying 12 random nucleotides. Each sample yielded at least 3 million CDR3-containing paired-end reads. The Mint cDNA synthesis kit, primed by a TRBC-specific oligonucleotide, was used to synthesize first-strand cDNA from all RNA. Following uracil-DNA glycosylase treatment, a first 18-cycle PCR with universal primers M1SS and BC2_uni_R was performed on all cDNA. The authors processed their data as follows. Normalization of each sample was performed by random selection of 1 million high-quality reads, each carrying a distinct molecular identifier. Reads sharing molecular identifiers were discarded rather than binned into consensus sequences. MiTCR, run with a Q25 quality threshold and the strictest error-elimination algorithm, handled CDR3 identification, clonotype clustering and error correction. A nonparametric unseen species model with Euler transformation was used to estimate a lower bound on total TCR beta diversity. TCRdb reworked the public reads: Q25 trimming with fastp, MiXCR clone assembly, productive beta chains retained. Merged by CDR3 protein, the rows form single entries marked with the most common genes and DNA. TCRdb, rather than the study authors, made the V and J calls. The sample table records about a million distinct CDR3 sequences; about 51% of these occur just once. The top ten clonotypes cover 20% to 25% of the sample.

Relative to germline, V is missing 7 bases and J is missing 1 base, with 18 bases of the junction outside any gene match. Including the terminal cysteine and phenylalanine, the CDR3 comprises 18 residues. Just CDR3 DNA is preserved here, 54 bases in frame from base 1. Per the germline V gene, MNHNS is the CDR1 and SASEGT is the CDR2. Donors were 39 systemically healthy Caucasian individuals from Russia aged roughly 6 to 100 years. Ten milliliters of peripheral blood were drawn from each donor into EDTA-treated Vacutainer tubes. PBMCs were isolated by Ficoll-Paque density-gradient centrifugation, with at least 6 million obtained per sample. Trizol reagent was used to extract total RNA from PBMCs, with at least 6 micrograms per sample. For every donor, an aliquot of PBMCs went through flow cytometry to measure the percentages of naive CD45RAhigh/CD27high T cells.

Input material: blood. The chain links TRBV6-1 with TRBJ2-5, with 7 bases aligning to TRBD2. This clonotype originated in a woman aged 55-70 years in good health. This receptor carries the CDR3 CASKKPGFAGEFQETQYF. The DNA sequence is TGTGCCAGCAAGAAACCGGGTTTTGCGGGAGAGTTCCAAGAGACCCAGTACTTC.